One and the same sample provided the 12 T cell receptor beta chains below, sequenced in a study of T cell changes during pregnancy in multiple sclerosis. Some clones are missing from TCRdb's copy, which holds only in-frame ones; the method was immunoSEQ multiplex PCR. The table shows about 59,000 clones, with roughly 90% occurring only once. The source was peripheral blood, collected in the third trimester of pregnancy. These receptor sequences come from a female donor in good health, enrolled as a control in a pregnancy study.

This chain links TRBV7-2 with TRBJ1-1; a possible D gene is TRBD1 (5 bases). The CDR3 covers 15 residues. Germline loops: CDR1 SGHTA, CDR2 FQGNSA. V lost 2 bases and J lost 4, with 14 bases in between. CDR3 in amino acids: CASSLYAGGGTEAFF. Written as DNA, the CDR3 is TGTGCCAGCAGCTTATACGCGGGGGGGGGCACTGAAGCTTTCTTT.

The chain recombines TRBV18 with TRBJ2-1; 8 bases align to TRBD2. The germline V gene has CDR1 KGHSH and CDR2 LQKENI. V lost 0 bases and J lost 5; bases outside the gene matches: 6. The CDR3 loop spans 16 amino acids. The CDR3: CASSPPGLAYHNEQFF. The DNA for the CDR3 is TGTGCCAGCTCACCACCCGGACTAGCTTACCACAATGAGCAGTTCTTC.

The chain combines TRBV19 with TRBJ1-1; 8 nucleotides align to TRBD1. Looked up from germline, CDR1 is LNHDA and CDR2 is SQIVND (reference sequence). The trim removed 2 bases at V and 5 bases at J, leaving 4 bases unmatched. The CDR3 extends over 14 amino acids. The CDR3 DNA follows: TGTGCCAGTAGTATACAGGGGGCTTGGACTGAAGCTTTCTTT. Translation: CASSIQGAWTEAFF.

V gene TRBV7-9 combines with J gene TRBJ1-2; the D gene is possibly TRBD1 (5 bases). Trimming shortened V by 5 bases and J by 0 bases, and 10 bases separated the two germline ends. CDR1 SEHNR and CDR2 FQNEAQ come from the germline V gene (reference sequence). This CDR3 region has 14 residues. This chain's CDR3 is CASSPGGANYGYTF. For the CDR3, the DNA is TGTGCCAGCAGCCCCGGGGGGGCTAACTATGGCTACACCTTC. Full variable domain (outside the CDR3, taken from reference TRBV7-9 and TRBJ1-2): DTGVSQNPRHKITKRGQNVTFRCDPISEHNRLYWYRQTLGQGPEFLTYFQNEAQLEKSRLLSDRFSAERPKGSFSTLEIQRTEQGDSAMYLCASSPGGANYGYTFGSGTRLTVV.

The rearrangement links TRBV11-2 to TRBJ1-2; possible D gene TRBD1, 6 bases. Deletions cut 4 bases from V and 6 bases from J, with 12 bases between. The germline gives CDR1 SGHAT, CDR2 FQNNGV. CDR3 length: 13 amino acids. The CDR3, as DNA: TGTGCCAGCAGCTCATCAGGGGTGGATGGCTACACCTTC. Amino acid sequence: CASSSSGVDGYTF.

The CDR3 DNA reads as TGTGCCAGCTCACCAGAGGGACAGGGCGGCTACACCTTC. It encodes CASSPEGQGGYTF. This sequence joins TRBV18 and TRBJ1-2, with 9 bases aligning to TRBD1. This CDR3 comprises 13 residues. Germline values: CDR1 KGHSH, CDR2 LQKENI. Losses at the gene ends were 2 bases for V and 8 bases for J; bases not matched to a gene: 3. Supplemented by reference TRBV18 and TRBJ1-2, the full variable domain reads NAGVMQNPRHLVRRRGQEARLRCSPMKGHSHVYWYRQLPEEGLKFMVYLQKENIIDESGMPKERFSAEFPKEGPSILRIQQVVRGDSAAYFCASSPEGQGGYTFGSGTRLTVV.

In this sample, this clone turned up once. The chain joins TRBV7-3 to TRBJ2-3; 9 bases are shared with TRBD1. Germline loops: CDR1 SGHTA, CDR2 FQGTGA. CDR3 length: 17 residues. V lost 3 bases, J lost 4 bases, and 11 bases stayed unmatched. The CDR3 DNA reads TGTGCCAGCAGCTTCGGACTCACAGGGGGCGTACCAGATACGCAGTATTTT. It yields the protein CASSFGLTGGVPDTQYF.

The V and J genes are TRBV5-1 and TRBJ2-2; tentatively, D is TRBD1 (5 bases). The CDR3 consists of 14 residues. The germline gives CDR1 SGHRS, CDR2 YFSETQ. Trimming shortened V by 5 bases and J by 1 base, and 9 bases separated the two germline ends. In DNA, the CDR3 is TGCGCCAGCAGGGAAACAGGGAACACCGGGGAGCTGTTTTTT. Protein sequence: CASRETGNTGELFF.

V is TRBV5-1 and J is TRBJ1-2; TRBD1 matches at 8 bases. Germline V lookup: CDR1 SGHRS, CDR2 YFSETQ. Unmatched junction bases numbered 4, after V lost 3 bases and J lost 3 bases. CDR3 length: 14 amino acids. In nucleotides, the CDR3 is TGCGCCAGCAGCTCGACAGGGGACGACTATGGCTACACCTTC. It encodes CASSSTGDDYGYTF.

The V and J genes are TRBV4-2 and TRBJ1-1, with 9 nucleotides matching TRBD1. The CDR3 sequence is 17 residues long. V lost 1 base and J lost 1; bases outside the gene matches: 7. Germline loops: CDR1 LGHNA, CDR2 YNFKEQ. Here the CDR3 DNA reads TGTGCCAGCAGCCAAGTCCTAGGACAGGGGACGAACACTGAAGCTTTCTTT. It encodes CASSQVLGQGTNTEAFF.

CDR3 region: CASSAQQGGAIQYF. DNA for the CDR3: TGTGCCAGCAGCGCCCAACAGGGAGGGGCCATTCAGTACTTC. This chain connects TRBV7-2 to TRBJ2-4; D may be TRBD2 (7 bases). The CDR3 is made up of 14 amino acids. Trimming removed 5 bases at V and 9 bases at J, with 17 bases between. Germline V CDR1 and CDR2: SGHTA, FQGNSA.

The gene calls are TRBV30 and TRBJ2-1; no definite D call. Trimming cost V 2 bases and J 0 bases, with 8 bases left between them. The CDR3 runs to 14 residues. Germline V gene sequence: CDR1 GTSNPN, CDR2 SVGIG (reference sequence). The CDR3 nucleotides read TGTGCCTGGAGTAGAGGAAGCTCCTACAATGAGCAGTTCTTC. Protein: CAWSRGSSYNEQFF.